The 20 T cell receptor beta chains in this list originate from one sample, sequenced in a study of blood T cells in healthy people across ages. The authors ran a second PCR of about 6 to 11 cycles using a sample-barcoded 5' primer and a J-beta primer mix. TCRdb reprocessed the 5' RACE reads with MiXCR, giving one entry per CDR3 protein. The sample lists about a million distinct CDR3 sequences, about 48% seen once, with 13% in the top ten. Sequenced material: blood. The receptors were sampled from a man between 25 and 39 years old in good health.

V gene TRBV7-2 combines with J gene TRBJ2-5; TRBD2 aligns across 8 bases. Looked up from germline, CDR1 is SGHTA and CDR2 is FQGNSA. This CDR3 has 17 amino acids. Losses at the gene ends were 5 bases for V and 11 bases for J; bases not matched to a gene: 22. As DNA, the CDR3 is TGTGCCAGCAGCCCTACTATCGGGCGGGGGGCTACGGAAGGGCAGTACTTC. Translated, it gives CASSPTIGRGATEGQYF.

The table lists this clonotype with many counts. This chain joins TRBV20-1 and TRBJ2-4; D is perhaps TRBD2 (5 bases). The ends were cut back, 1 base at V and 4 bases at J, with 8 bases in the middle. The CDR3 sequence is 13 residues long. Germline CDR1 and CDR2: DFQATT and SNEGSKA (reference sequence). The CDR3 region has the DNA TGCAGTGCTAGAGTCGGGGAAAAAAACATTCAGTACTTC. It is translated as CSARVGEKNIQYF.

CDR3 bases: TGCGCCAGCAGCCGCTCCACCGGGGCTGAGATGAACACTGAAGCTTTCTTT. Translating it yields CASSRSTGAEMNTEAFF. The V call is TRBV4-3, the J call TRBJ1-1, with D perhaps matching TRBD1 (5 bases). CDR1 and CDR2 (germline): LGHNA, YSLEER. V was trimmed by 4 bases and J by 0 bases, leaving 18 bases between them. The CDR3 consists of 17 residues.

The chain joins TRBV4-1 to TRBJ1-5; D is unresolved. CDR3 size: 15 residues. The V gene lost 1 base and the J gene lost 5 bases, with 12 bases spanning the gap. Looked up from germline, CDR1 is MGHRA and CDR2 is YSYEKL. This CDR3 reads CASSQGSRDDQPQHF. The CDR3 coding sequence is TGCGCCAGCAGCCAAGGCAGCAGAGATGATCAGCCCCAGCATTTT.

The V call is TRBV10-3, the J call TRBJ1-1, with D perhaps TRBD1 (5 bases). The CDR3 length is 12 residues. V was cut by 2 bases and J by 10 bases, with 11 bases left in between. Germline assignment: CDR1 ENHRY and CDR2 SYGVKD. The CDR3 here is CAISEQAGRAFF. CDR3 nucleotides: TGTGCCATCAGTGAGCAGGCAGGGAGAGCTTTCTTT.

This clonotype was recorded at least ten times. This chain joins TRBV9 and TRBJ2-7; D uncertain. This CDR3 comprises 13 residues. V was shortened by 2 bases and J by 1 base, with 7 bases between the two germline ends. Germline-derived CDR1 and CDR2 are SGDLS and YYNGEE. The CDR3 DNA sequence: TGTGCCAGCAGCGTTGACGGTTCCTACGAGCAGTACTTC. This sequence encodes CASSVDGSYEQYF.

This clonotype was seen a few times. The rearrangement links TRBV6-1 to TRBJ1-1; no reliable D call. The CDR3 contains 14 residues. Germline CDR1 reads MNHNS; CDR2 reads SASEGT. The V end was cut by 4 bases, the J end by 5 bases, with 14 bases between. The CDR3 here is CASSAGIVGTEAFF. The CDR3 DNA sequence: TGTGCCAGCAGTGCTGGGATTGTAGGAACTGAAGCTTTCTTT.

This chain uses TRBV3-1 with TRBJ2-1; maybe TRBD1 (6 bases). CDR1 is LGHDT and CDR2 is YNNKEL in the germline V gene (reference sequence). The CDR3 sequence is 21 residues long. V lost 0 bases, J lost 1 base, and 25 bases lay in between. In nucleotides, the CDR3 is TGTGCCAGCAGCCAAGAAGGACCCGGAGAGCGACAGGAACGATCCTACAATGAGCAGTTCTTC. It codes for CASSQEGPGERQERSYNEQFF.

V is TRBV14 and J is TRBJ1-2; weak D call: TRBD1 (5 bases). The V end was cut by 4 bases, the J end by 4 bases, with 10 bases between. The germline V gene encodes CDR1 SGHDN and CDR2 FVKESK. This CDR3 is built from 13 residues. DNA for the CDR3: TGTGCCAGCAGCCGGGACCTAAGCTATGGCTACACCTTC. Translating gives CASSRDLSYGYTF.

This clonotype was found a few times. The rearrangement uses TRBV28 and TRBJ2-5; possibly TRBD1 for D (6 bases). The DNA matches TRBJ2-7 better at its end, which makes the J call doubtful. The CDR3 loop spans 13 amino acids. Germline lookup yields CDR1 MDHEN and CDR2 SYDVKM. This chain's CDR3 is CASSLLGDNEQYF. The CDR3 coding sequence is TGTGCCAGCAGTTTACTGGGGGACAACGAGCAGTACTTC.

The chain has TRBV20-1 and TRBJ1-5; tentative D call: TRBD1 (5 bases). Germline values: CDR1 DFQATT, CDR2 SNEGSKA (reference sequence). The CDR3 is 18 residues long. Trimming stripped 4 bases from V and 0 bases from J, with 22 bases between. The CDR3 DNA reads as TGCAGTGCTACGCGGGGACGAAGGACGGCGTATAGCAATCAGCCCCAGCATTTT. This translates into CSATRGRRTAYSNQPQHF.

The rearrangement uses TRBV20-1 and TRBJ2-1; TRBD1 is a possible D gene (6 bases). CDR3 length: 14 amino acids. Between the trimmed V and J ends, which lost 6 bases and 0 bases, there was a span of 12 bases. CDR1 is DFQATT and CDR2 is SNEGSKA in the germline V gene (reference sequence). The CDR3: CSAPGQNSYNEQFF. The CDR3 coding sequence is TGCAGTGCACCTGGACAGAACTCCTACAATGAGCAGTTCTTC.

The V call is TRBV20-1, the J call TRBJ2-7; 12 bases line up with TRBD1. This CDR3 contains 16 residues. Germline CDR1 is DFQATT and CDR2 is SNEGSKA (reference sequence). Unmatched junction bases numbered 13, after V lost 6 bases and J lost 4 bases. The CDR3 spells CSARDRGQFIGYEQYF. The CDR3 coding sequence is TGCAGTGCAAGGGACAGGGGGCAGTTTATAGGGTACGAGCAGTACTTC.

The rearrangement joins TRBV27 to TRBJ2-3; a weak D match, TRBD2 (6 bases). The CDR3 has 15 residues. The germline V and J ends were trimmed by 6 bases and 3 bases, with 16 bases remaining between them. From germline, CDR1 is MNHEY and CDR2 SMNVEV (reference sequence). CDR3 residues: CASSPTSLGTDTQYF. The CDR3 nucleotides are TGTGCCAGCAGCCCGACTAGTCTTGGTACAGATACGCAGTATTTT.

Details on this clonotype: Given a much more abundant clone one base away, this may be a read error. This chain links TRBV10-3 with TRBJ2-5, with D perhaps matching TRBD1 (6 bases). CDR3 size: 13 residues. Per germline, CDR1 ENHRY and CDR2 SYGVKD. The CDR3 DNA is TGTGCCGTCAGAACAGGGACCCACAATGAGCAGTACTTC. Protein product: CAVRTGTHNEQYF.

The V call is TRBV6-6, the J call TRBJ2-4; 7 bases fit TRBD2. V lost 6 bases and J lost 1; bases outside the gene matches: 9. The CDR3 sequence is 16 residues long. CDR1 is MNHNY, CDR2 SVGAGI, per germline (reference sequence). CDR3 sequence reads: CASSLAEGSAKNIQYF. DNA for the CDR3: TGTGCCAGCAGCCTAGCGGAAGGCTCGGCCAAAAACATTCAGTACTTC.

The J gene is TRBJ2-3, the V gene TRBV6-2 or TRBV6-3; perhaps TRBD1 as D (6 bases). CDR1 is MNHEY, CDR2 SVGEGT, per germline. Deletions cut 5 bases from V and 4 bases from J, with 7 bases between. The CDR3 is 12 residues long. Here the CDR3 reads CASSTGPDTQYF. As DNA, the CDR3 is TGTGCCAGCAGTACAGGGCCAGATACGCAGTATTTT.

The V call is TRBV29-1, the J call TRBJ2-1, with 10 positions matching TRBD2. Germline V gene data show CDR1 as SQVTM and CDR2 as ANQGSEA. The CDR3 is 15 amino acids. Trimming took 4 bases from V and 8 from J; bases not matched to a gene: 11. CDR3 region: CSVVPSGGAWDEQFF. The CDR3 nucleotides are TGCAGCGTTGTTCCCAGCGGGGGGGCGTGGGATGAGCAGTTCTTC.

This chain uses TRBV7-2 with TRBJ2-7, with no clear D. There are 14 residues in the CDR3. Germline assignment: CDR1 SGHTA and CDR2 FQGNSA. V lost 5 bases to trimming and J lost 2 bases, with 13 bases between them. The DNA for the CDR3 is TGTGCCAGCAGCCCGACGGGCCGGCCCTACGAGCAGTACTTC. Encoded protein: CASSPTGRPYEQYF. Full variable domain (missing parts from reference TRBV7-2 and TRBJ2-7): GAGVSQSPSNKVTEKGKDVELRCDPISGHTALYWYRQSLGQGLEFLIYFQGNSAPDKSGLPSDRFSAERTGGSVSTLTIQRTQQEDSAVYLCASSPTGRPYEQYFGPGTRLTVT.

Of note for this clonotype: This CDR3 is missing its conserved last phenylalanine or tryptophan, likely due to a read error. J is TRBJ1-2 and V is TRBV29-1; 7 bases align to TRBD1. V shed 3 bases and J 1 base; nucleotides not matched to a gene: 8. Germline V gene sequence: CDR1 SQVTM, CDR2 ANQGSEA. The CDR3 is 15 residues long. The DNA of the CDR3 is TGCAGCGTTGAGTTCCCGGGACAGTATAACTATGGCTACACCTTA. Residues: CSVEFPGQYNYGYTL.